These T cell receptor beta chains were read from a single sample in a study of blood T cell repertoires in COVID-19. Some clones are missing from TCRdb's copy, which holds only in-frame ones; the method was immunoSEQ multiplex PCR. The repertoire includes roughly 86,000 clones, approximately 86% of them detected once, and around 3.7% sits in the top ten. Sequenced sample: peripheral blood. Receptor source: a man aged 50 to 60 with acute or convalescent COVID-19. Both conserved end residues are part of each CDR3. Each record gives: CDR3 DNA, CDR3 protein, D gene, clone size, V gene, J gene. D genes are given only for firm matches. Clone size, where shown, is once, few, many, or a class for clones that have expanded.

TGTGCCAGCAGCGTAGGCGCTAGCGGGGGCCTCCCACCCTACGAGCAGTACTTC	CASSVGASGGLPPYEQYF	TRBD2	.	TRBV9	TRBJ2-7
TGTGCCAGCAGCCTCATAGGGGGCACCGGGGAGCTGTTTTTT	CASSLIGGTGELFF	.	once	TRBV11-1	TRBJ2-2
TGTGCCAGCAGCCCAACGACAGGGGGCGCTTCCAAAAACATTCAGTACTTC	CASSPTTGGASKNIQYF	TRBD1	.	TRBV11-2	TRBJ2-4
TGTGCCAGCAGCCGTGGCACCAACTACGAGCAGTACTTC	CASSRGTNYEQYF	.	.	TRBV14	TRBJ2-7
TGCGCCAGCAGCTTGGAAGTTAGTCTAGCGGGACGCGCTTACGAGCAGTACTTC	CASSLEVSLAGRAYEQYF	TRBD2	.	TRBV5-1	TRBJ2-7
TGTGCCATCAGGCCTAGCGGAGGGGTAGATACGCAGTATTTT	CAIRPSGGVDTQYF	TRBD2	.	TRBV10-3	TRBJ2-3
TGTGCCAGCAGCTCAAGGACAGGGGGTTTGAACACTGAAGCTTTCTTT	CASSSRTGGLNTEAFF	TRBD1	.	TRBV7-2	TRBJ1-1
TGTGCCAGCAGTTACGAGACAGGGATACTCTACGAGCAGTACTTC	CASSYETGILYEQYF	TRBD1	.	TRBV6-2/TRBV6-3	TRBJ2-7
TGTGCCAGCAGCCAATTTCGGACAGGGAAAGCTTTCTTT	CASSQFRTGKAFF	TRBD1	.	TRBV14	TRBJ1-1
TGCGCCAGCAGCCAAGATAAGAGTCGCGGGGAAGCTTTCTTT	CASSQDKSRGEAFF	.	.	TRBV4-3	TRBJ1-1
TGCGCCAGCAGCTTGGGGACTAGCGCATCCTACGAGCAGTACTTC	CASSLGTSASYEQYF	TRBD2	.	TRBV5-1	TRBJ2-7
TGTGCCAGTAGGGGGCAGGGGCGAGGGACTGAAGCTTTCTTT	CASRGQGRGTEAFF	.	.	TRBV19	TRBJ1-1
TGTGCCAGCACCCCGACGGTAACTATGGGCTACACCTTC	CASTPTVTMGYTF	.	.	TRBV12-3/TRBV12-4	TRBJ1-2
TGCGCCAGCAGCCGCGACTCTGAAGAGACCCAGTACTTC	CASSRDSEETQYF	.	.	TRBV5-1	TRBJ2-5
TGTGCCAGCAGCTTAGTTTCGGCAGATACGCAGTATTTT	CASSLVSADTQYF	.	.	TRBV7-9	TRBJ2-3
TGTGCCAGCAGTTCCGACAGATCAGAGCAGTTCTTC	CASSSDRSEQFF	.	.	TRBV28	TRBJ2-1
TGTGCCAGCAGCCCGGACAGGGGCTATGGCTACACCTTC	CASSPDRGYGYTF	TRBD1	.	TRBV7-2	TRBJ1-2
TGTGCCAGCAGCCCGGCCTCGGGGAGCTCCTACGAGCAGTACTTC	CASSPASGSSYEQYF	.	.	TRBV5-4	TRBJ2-7
TGCGCCAGCAGCTTGGAGTGGACATTGAACACTGAAGCTTTCTTT	CASSLEWTLNTEAFF	.	.	TRBV5-1	TRBJ1-1
TGTGCCAGCAGCCAAGGGACTATCAAAATGGGCCAAGAGACCCAGTACTTC	CASSQGTIKMGQETQYF	.	.	TRBV3-1/TRBV3-2	TRBJ2-5
TGTGCCAGCAGCTGGAGCGGGCTTAACACAGATACGCAGTATTTT	CASSWSGLNTDTQYF	.	few	TRBV5-4	TRBJ2-3
TGTGCCAGCAGATCAGGGGCCCCAATTTCACCCCTCCACTTT	CASRSGAPISPLHF	.	few	TRBV28	TRBJ1-6
TGTGCCAGCAGTCGCCGGGAGGTCTCTGGAAACACCATATATTTT	CASSRREVSGNTIYF	.	.	TRBV6-6	TRBJ1-3
TGCGCCAGCAGCTTGGGGGGACAGGGTAATTCACCCCTCCACTTT	CASSLGGQGNSPLHF	TRBD1	.	TRBV5-1	TRBJ1-6
TGTGCCAGCAGTGAGGTGACAGGGTTTGCCGGGGAGCTGTTTTTT	CASSEVTGFAGELFF	TRBD1	.	TRBV6-2/TRBV6-3	TRBJ2-2
TGTGCCAGCAGCCGATCTATGACACAGGGGGGTAACGAGCAGTACTTC	CASSRSMTQGGNEQYF	TRBD1	once	TRBV13	TRBJ2-7
TGTGCCAGCAGCCTTGACAGGAACACTGAAGCTTTCTTT	CASSLDRNTEAFF	.	.	TRBV5-6	TRBJ1-1
TGTGCCAGCAACCCGGGACAGAGCTCCTACGAGCAGTACTTC	CASNPGQSSYEQYF	TRBD1	.	TRBV7-9	TRBJ2-7
TGTGCCAGCAGTTTATCGCCGGGACAGGGGGTTAACACTGAAGCTTTCTTT	CASSLSPGQGVNTEAFF	TRBD1	once	TRBV27	TRBJ1-1
TGTGCCAGCAGCCAAGCTAGCGGGGGGGGGACAGATACGCAGTATTTT	CASSQASGGGTDTQYF	TRBD2	.	TRBV3-1/TRBV3-2	TRBJ2-3
TGTGCCAGCAGCTTAGCCACAGGGGAGAACTATGGCTACACCTTC	CASSLATGENYGYTF	TRBD1	.	TRBV7-2	TRBJ1-2
TGTGCCAGCAGCTTATCGGGGTTGGAGACCCAGTACTTC	CASSLSGLETQYF	.	.	TRBV11-2	TRBJ2-5
TGTGCCAGCAGCGTAGGGTCTGCGGGGGTTTACCAAGAGACCCAGTACTTC	CASSVGSAGVYQETQYF	TRBD2	.	TRBV9	TRBJ2-5
TGTGCCAGCAGCTCCGGACAGAACACTGAAGCTTTCTTT	CASSSGQNTEAFF	.	.	TRBV7-2	TRBJ1-1
TGTGCCTGGAGTCCGGGGACAGGGTCTGAAAAACTGTTTTTT	CAWSPGTGSEKLFF	TRBD1	few	TRBV30	TRBJ1-4
.	CASSLGTGQGLYEQYF	.	.	TRBV27	TRBJ2-7
TGTGCCAGCAGCCAGACAGGGTCATCTTACTACGAGCAGTACTTC	CASSQTGSSYYEQYF	TRBD1	.	TRBV7-2	TRBJ2-7
TGTGCCAGCTCACCGACAGGGTGGGACAATGAGCAGTTCTTC	CASSPTGWDNEQFF	TRBD1	.	TRBV18	TRBJ2-1
TGCGCCAGCAGCCCCGGGACAGGGGGCATCACCATATATTTT	CASSPGTGGITIYF	TRBD1	.	TRBV5-1	TRBJ1-3
TGCGCCAGCAGCTTGGTGTACGGGAATTCACCCCTCCACTTT	CASSLVYGNSPLHF	.	.	TRBV5-1	TRBJ1-6
TGTGCCAGCTCACCCCGGGATACTGAAGCTTTCTTT	CASSPRDTEAFF	.	.	TRBV18	TRBJ1-1
TGTGCCTGGAGTCCGGGGGATGGGGAAAAACTGTTTTTT	CAWSPGDGEKLFF	.	once	TRBV30	TRBJ1-4
TGTGCTAGTGGCCAAGGTAGGGGCACTGAAGCTTTCTTT	CASGQGRGTEAFF	.	.	TRBV12-5	TRBJ1-1
TGTGCCAGTAGTATCACAGGAGATTTACCCCTCCACTTT	CASSITGDLPLHF	.	.	TRBV19	TRBJ1-6
TGCGCCAGCAGCCAGGACTTGAACACTGAAGCTTTCTTT	CASSQDLNTEAFF	.	.	TRBV4-3	TRBJ1-1
TGTGCCACCAGCAATCCGGGACAGGAATCTGGAAACACCATATATTTT	CATSNPGQESGNTIYF	TRBD1	.	TRBV15	TRBJ1-3
TGCAGCGTTGAAGATTGGACTAGCGGGAGGAGCACAGATACGCAGTATTTT	CSVEDWTSGRSTDTQYF	TRBD2	.	TRBV29-1	TRBJ2-3
TGTGCCACCTCCGGACAGGGGTCTGAAAAACTGTTTTTT	CATSGQGSEKLFF	TRBD1	.	TRBV24-1	TRBJ1-4
TGCGCCAGCAGCTTCGCTGCGGGGGTATCCTACGAGCAGTACTTC	CASSFAAGVSYEQYF	TRBD2	.	TRBV5-1	TRBJ2-7
TGCGCCAGCAGCTTGGCTGTCCCGGGAGATACGCAGTATTTT	CASSLAVPGDTQYF	.	.	TRBV5-1	TRBJ2-3
TGTGCCAGCAGCGTGGTTAGCGGGTTGTCCGGAGATACGCAGTATTTT	CASSVVSGLSGDTQYF	TRBD2	few	TRBV9	TRBJ2-3
TGCGCCAGCAGCCAAGAGGACAGGATCTCTGGAAACACCATATATTTT	CASSQEDRISGNTIYF	TRBD1	.	TRBV4-3	TRBJ1-3
TGTGCCAGCAGCAGACTAGAGGAGCCCTACAATGAGCAGTTCTTC	CASSRLEEPYNEQFF	.	.	TRBV7-8	TRBJ2-1
TGTGCCAGTAGTAAGGGTGAGGGCCGGGGAAATTCACCCCTCCACTTT	CASSKGEGRGNSPLHF	.	.	TRBV19	TRBJ1-6
TGTGCCAGCAGCTTAGAGGGGCCCACTGAAGCTTTCTTT	CASSLEGPTEAFF	.	once	TRBV7-2	TRBJ1-1
TGTGCCAGCAGCTTAGGGACTAGCGGGGAAGAGACCCAGTACTTC	CASSLGTSGEETQYF	TRBD2	.	TRBV7-7	TRBJ2-5
TGCAGCGCCGAACTTTTGGGACAGGGCCCAAGCTCTGGAAACACCATATATTTT	CSAELLGQGPSSGNTIYF	TRBD1	.	TRBV29-1	TRBJ1-3